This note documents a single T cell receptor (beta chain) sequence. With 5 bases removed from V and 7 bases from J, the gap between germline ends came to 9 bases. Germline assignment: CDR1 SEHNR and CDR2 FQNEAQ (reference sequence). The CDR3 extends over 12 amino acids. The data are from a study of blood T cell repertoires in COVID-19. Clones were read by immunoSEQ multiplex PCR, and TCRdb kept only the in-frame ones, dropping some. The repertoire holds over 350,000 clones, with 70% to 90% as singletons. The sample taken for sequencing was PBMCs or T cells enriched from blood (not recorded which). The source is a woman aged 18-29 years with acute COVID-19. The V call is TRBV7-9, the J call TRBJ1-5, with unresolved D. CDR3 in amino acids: CASSTPRQPQHF. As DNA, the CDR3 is TGTGCCAGCAGCACTCCACGGCAGCCCCAGCATTTT.